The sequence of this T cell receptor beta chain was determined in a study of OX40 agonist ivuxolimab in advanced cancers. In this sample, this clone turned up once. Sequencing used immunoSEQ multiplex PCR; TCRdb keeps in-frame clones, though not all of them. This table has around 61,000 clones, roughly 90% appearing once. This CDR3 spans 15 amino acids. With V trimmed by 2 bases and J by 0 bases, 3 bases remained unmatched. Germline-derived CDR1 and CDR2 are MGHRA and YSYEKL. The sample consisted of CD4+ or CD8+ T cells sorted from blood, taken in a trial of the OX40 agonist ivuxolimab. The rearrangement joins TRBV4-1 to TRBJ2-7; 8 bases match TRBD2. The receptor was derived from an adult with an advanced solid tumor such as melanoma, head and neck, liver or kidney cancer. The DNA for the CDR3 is TGCGCCAGCAGCCAACTGAGCGGGAGCTCCTACGAGCAGTACGTC. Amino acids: CASSQLSGSSYEQYV.